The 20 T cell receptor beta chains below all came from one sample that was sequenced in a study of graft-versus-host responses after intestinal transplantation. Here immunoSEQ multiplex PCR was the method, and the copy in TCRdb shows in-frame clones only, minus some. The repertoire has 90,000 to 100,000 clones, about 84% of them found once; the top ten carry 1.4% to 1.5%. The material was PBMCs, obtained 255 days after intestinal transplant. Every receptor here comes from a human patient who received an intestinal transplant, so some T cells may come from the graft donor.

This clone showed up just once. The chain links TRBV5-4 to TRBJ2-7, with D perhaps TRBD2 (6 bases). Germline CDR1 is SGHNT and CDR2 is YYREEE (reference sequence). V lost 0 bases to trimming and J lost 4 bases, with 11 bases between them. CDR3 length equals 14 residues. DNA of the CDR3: TGTGCCAGCAGCTTGGGGGGAGGTCGTTACGAGCAGTACTTC. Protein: CASSLGGGRYEQYF.

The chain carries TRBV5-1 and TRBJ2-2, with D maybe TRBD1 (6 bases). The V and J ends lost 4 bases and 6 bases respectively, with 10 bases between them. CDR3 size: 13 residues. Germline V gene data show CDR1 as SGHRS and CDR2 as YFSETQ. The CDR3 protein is CASSLDSPGELFF. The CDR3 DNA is TGCGCCAGCAGCCTGGACAGTCCCGGGGAGCTGTTTTTT.

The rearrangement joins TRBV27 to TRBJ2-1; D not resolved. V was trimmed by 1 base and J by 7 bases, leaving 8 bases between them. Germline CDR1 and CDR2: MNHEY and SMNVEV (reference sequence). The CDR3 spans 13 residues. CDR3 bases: TGTGCCAGCAGTTTATTTAGTAGGAATGAGCAGTTCTTC. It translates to CASSLFSRNEQFF.

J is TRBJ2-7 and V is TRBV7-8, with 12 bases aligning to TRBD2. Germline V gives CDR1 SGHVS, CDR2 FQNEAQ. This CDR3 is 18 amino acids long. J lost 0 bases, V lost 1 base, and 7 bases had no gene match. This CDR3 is CASSLGTSGAFYSYEQYF. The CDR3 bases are TGTGCCAGCAGCTTAGGGACTAGCGGGGCATTTTACTCCTACGAGCAGTACTTC.

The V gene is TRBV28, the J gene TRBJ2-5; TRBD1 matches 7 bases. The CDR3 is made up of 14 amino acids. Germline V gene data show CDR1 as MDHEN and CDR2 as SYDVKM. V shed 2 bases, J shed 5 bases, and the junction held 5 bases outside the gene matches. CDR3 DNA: TGTGCCAGCAGTTTAGCCCAGGGGGTGGAGACCCAGTACTTC. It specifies CASSLAQGVETQYF.

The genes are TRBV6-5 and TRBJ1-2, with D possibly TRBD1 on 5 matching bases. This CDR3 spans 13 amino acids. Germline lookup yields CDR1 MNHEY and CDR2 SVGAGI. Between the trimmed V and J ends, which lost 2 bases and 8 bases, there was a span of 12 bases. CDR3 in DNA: TGTGCCAGCAGTTACGTGGGGACGAAGGGCTACACCTTC. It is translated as CASSYVGTKGYTF.

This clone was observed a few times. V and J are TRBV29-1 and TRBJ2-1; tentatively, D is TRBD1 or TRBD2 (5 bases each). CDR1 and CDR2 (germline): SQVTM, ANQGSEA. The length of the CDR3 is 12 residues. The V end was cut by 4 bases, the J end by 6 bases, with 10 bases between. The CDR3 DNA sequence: TGCAGCGTTGCCCCGGGGACCAATGAGCAGTTCTTC. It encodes CSVAPGTNEQFF.

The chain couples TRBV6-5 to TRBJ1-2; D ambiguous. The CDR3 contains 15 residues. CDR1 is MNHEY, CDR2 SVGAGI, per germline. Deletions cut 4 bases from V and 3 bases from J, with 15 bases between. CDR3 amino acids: CASSSLGRSHYGYTF. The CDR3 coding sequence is TGTGCCAGCAGTTCGCTGGGAAGGTCCCACTATGGCTACACCTTC.

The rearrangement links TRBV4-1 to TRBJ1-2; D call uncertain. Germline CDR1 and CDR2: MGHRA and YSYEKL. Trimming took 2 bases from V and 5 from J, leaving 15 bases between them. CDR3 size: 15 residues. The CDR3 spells CASSQPIGSRYGYTF. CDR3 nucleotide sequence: TGCGCCAGCAGCCAACCCATAGGGTCTCGATATGGCTACACCTTC.

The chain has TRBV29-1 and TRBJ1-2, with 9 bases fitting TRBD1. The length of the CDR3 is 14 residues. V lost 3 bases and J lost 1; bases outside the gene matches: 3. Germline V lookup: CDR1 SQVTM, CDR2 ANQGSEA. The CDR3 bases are TGCAGCGTTGAGGGGACAGGGCTTAACTATGGCTACACCTTC. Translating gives CSVEGTGLNYGYTF. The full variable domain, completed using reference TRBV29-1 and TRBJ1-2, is SAVISQKPSRDICQRGTSLTIQCQVDSQVTMMFWYRQQPGQSLTLIATANQGSEATYESGFVIDKFPISRPNLTFSTLTVSNMSPEDSSIYLCSVEGTGLNYGYTFGSGTRLTVV.

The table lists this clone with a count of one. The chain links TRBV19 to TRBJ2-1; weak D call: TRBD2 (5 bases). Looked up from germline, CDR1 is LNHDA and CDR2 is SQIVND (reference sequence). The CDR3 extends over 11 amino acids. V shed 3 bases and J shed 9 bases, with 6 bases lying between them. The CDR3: CASSIEGEQFF. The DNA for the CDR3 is TGTGCCAGTAGTATCGAGGGTGAGCAGTTCTTC.

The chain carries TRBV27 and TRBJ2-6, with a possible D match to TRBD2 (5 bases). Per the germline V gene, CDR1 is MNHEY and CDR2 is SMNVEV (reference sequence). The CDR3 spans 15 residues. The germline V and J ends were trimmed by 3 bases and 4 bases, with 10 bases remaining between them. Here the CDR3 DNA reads TGTGCCAGCAGTTTCGGGGTGTCCGGGGCCAACGTCCTGACTTTC. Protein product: CASSFGVSGANVLTF.

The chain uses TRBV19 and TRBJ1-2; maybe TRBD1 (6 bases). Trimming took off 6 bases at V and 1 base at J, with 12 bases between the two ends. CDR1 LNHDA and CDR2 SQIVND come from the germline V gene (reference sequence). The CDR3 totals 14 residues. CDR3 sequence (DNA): TGTGCCAGTAGCTTGACAGGACTTAACTATGGCTACACCTTC. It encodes CASSLTGLNYGYTF.

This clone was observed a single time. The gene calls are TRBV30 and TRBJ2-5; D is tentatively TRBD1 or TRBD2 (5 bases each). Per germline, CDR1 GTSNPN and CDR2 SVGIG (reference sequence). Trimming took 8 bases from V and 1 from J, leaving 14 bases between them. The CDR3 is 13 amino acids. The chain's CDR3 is CARDGGFQETQYF. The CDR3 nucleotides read TGTGCCCGGGACGGAGGATTCCAAGAGACCCAGTACTTC.

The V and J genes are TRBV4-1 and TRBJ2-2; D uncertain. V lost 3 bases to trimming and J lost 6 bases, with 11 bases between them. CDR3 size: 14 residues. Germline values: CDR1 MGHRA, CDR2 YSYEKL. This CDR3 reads CASSHLLRPGELFF. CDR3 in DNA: TGCGCCAGCAGCCACCTCCTCCGCCCCGGGGAGCTGTTTTTT.

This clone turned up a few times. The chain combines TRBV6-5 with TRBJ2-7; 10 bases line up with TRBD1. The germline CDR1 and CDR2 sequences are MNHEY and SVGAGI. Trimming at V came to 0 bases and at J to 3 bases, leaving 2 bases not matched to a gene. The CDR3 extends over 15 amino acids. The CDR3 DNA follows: TGTGCCAGCAGTTACTCGACAGGGGGCGGCTACGAGCAGTACTTC. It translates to CASSYSTGGGYEQYF.

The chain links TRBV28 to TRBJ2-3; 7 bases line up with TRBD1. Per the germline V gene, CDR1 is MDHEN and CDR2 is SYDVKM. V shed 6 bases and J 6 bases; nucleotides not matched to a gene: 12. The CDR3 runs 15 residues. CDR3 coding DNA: TGTGCCAGCAGGTTTAGAGGGGGCTGGGCGGATACGCAGTATTTT. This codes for CASRFRGGWADTQYF. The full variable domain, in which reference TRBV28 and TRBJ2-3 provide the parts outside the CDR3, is DVKVTQSSRYLVKRTGEKVFLECVQDMDHENMFWYRQDPGLGLRLIYFSYDVKMKEKGDIPEGYSVSREKKERFSLILESASTNQTSMYLCASRFRGGWADTQYFGPGTRLTVL.

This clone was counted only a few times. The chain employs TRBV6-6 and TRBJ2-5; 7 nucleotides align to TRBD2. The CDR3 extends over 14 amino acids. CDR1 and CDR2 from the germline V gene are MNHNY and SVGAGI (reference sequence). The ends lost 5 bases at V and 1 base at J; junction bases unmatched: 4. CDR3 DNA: TGTGCCAGCAGTGACTTAGCGGGCCAAGAGACCCAGTACTTC. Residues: CASSDLAGQETQYF.

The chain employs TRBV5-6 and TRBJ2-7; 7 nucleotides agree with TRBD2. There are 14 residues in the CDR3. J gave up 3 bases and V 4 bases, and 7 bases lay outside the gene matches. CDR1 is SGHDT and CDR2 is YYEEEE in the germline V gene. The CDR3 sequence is CASSPWTRLYEQYF. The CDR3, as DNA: TGTGCCAGCAGCCCTTGGACTAGACTCTACGAGCAGTACTTC.

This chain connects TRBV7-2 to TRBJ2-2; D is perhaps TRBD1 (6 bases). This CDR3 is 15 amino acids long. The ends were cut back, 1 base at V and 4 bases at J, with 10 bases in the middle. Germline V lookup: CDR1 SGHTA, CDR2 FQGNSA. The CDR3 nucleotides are TGTGCCAGCAGCTTAGAACGCAGGGGCACCGGGGAGCTGTTTTTT. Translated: CASSLERRGTGELFF.